One and the same sample provided the 27 T cell receptor beta chains below, sequenced in a study of T cell responses to AZD1222 COVID-19 vaccine. The assay was immunoSEQ multiplex PCR, and TCRdb's table has in-frame clones only and misses some. The sample consists of 90,000 to 120,000 clones, 80% to 95% of them appearing once. The sequencing here drew on peripheral blood, taken 28 days after the second AZD1222 dose. The receptors shown here come from an adult who received the AZD1222 COVID-19 vaccine.

The V gene is TRBV5-6, the J gene TRBJ2-5, with 14 bases aligning to TRBD2. The CDR3 consists of 15 residues. V lost 2 bases to trimming and J lost 4 bases; unmatched junction nucleotides: 1. Germline assignment: CDR1 SGHDT and CDR2 YYEEEE. The CDR3 DNA reads TGTGCCAGCAGCTTCGGACTAGCGGGAGGAGAGACCCAGTACTTC. This encodes CASSFGLAGGETQYF.

The chain carries TRBV24-1 and TRBJ1-2; 8 bases fit TRBD1. V was clipped by 5 bases and J by 2 bases; unmatched bases: 9. The CDR3 has 16 amino acids. The germline gives CDR1 KGHDR, CDR2 SFDVKD. CDR3 region: CATSGQDRGRNYGYTF. The CDR3 nucleotides are TGTGCCACCAGTGGACAAGACAGGGGCAGAAACTATGGCTACACCTTC.

The V call is TRBV10-3, the J call TRBJ2-2, with D possibly called TRBD1 or TRBD2 (6 bases each). Between the trimmed V and J ends, which lost 11 bases and 4 bases, there was a span of 14 bases. The length of the CDR3 is 13 residues. CDR1 and CDR2 (germline): ENHRY, SYGVKD. Written as DNA, the CDR3 is TGTGCCCTCCGGGGGCAAAGCACCGGGGAGCTGTTTTTT. As protein: CALRGQSTGELFF.

This clone was recorded only once. J is TRBJ1-1 and V is TRBV14; perhaps TRBD1 as D (6 bases). Germline V CDR1 and CDR2: SGHDN, FVKESK. This CDR3 comprises 15 residues. The V gene lost 4 bases and the J gene lost 2 bases, with 14 bases spanning the gap. The CDR3 sequence: CASSLLQGPNTEAFF. Here the CDR3 DNA reads TGTGCCAGCAGCCTCTTGCAGGGGCCTAACACTGAAGCTTTCTTT.

CDR3 nucleotides: TGTGCCACCAAGAACACAGCTAACTATGGCTACACCTTC. This codes for CATKNTANYGYTF. V usage is TRBV18 and J usage is TRBJ1-2; no clear D. This CDR3 has 13 amino acids. Germline assignment: CDR1 KGHSH and CDR2 LQKENI. The V end was cut by 10 bases, the J end by 0 bases, with 12 bases between.

The chain employs TRBV11-2 and TRBJ2-7; 8 bases map to TRBD1. Germline V gene sequence: CDR1 SGHAT, CDR2 FQNNGV. V was clipped by 7 bases and J by 6 bases; unmatched bases: 14. The CDR3 is 15 amino acids. The CDR3 coding sequence is TGTGCCAGCAACAGTATGCCGGACAGGGAGGCCGAGCAGTACTTC. This translates into CASNSMPDREAEQYF.

The chain has TRBV4-1 and TRBJ1-2, with D maybe TRBD1 (6 bases). Germline V CDR1 and CDR2: MGHRA, YSYEKL. Deletions cut 0 bases from V and 6 bases from J, with 11 bases between. The CDR3 runs to 14 residues. CDR3 nucleotides: TGCGCCAGCAGCCAAGATACGGCAGGGGATGGCTACACCTTC. As protein: CASSQDTAGDGYTF.

The chain combines TRBV5-5 with TRBJ1-5; TRBD1 matches at 7 bases. Germline V lookup: CDR1 SGHKS, CDR2 YYEKEE (reference sequence). Losses at the gene ends were 4 bases for V and 5 bases for J; bases not matched to a gene: 9. CDR3 length: 15 amino acids. CDR3 residues: CASSLGDRDYQPQHF. CDR3 nucleotides: TGTGCCAGCAGCCTTGGGGACAGAGATTATCAGCCCCAGCATTTT. Supplemented by reference TRBV5-5 and TRBJ1-5, the full variable domain reads DAGVTQSPTHLIKTRGQQVTLRCSPISGHKSVSWYQQVLGQGPQFIFQYYEKEERGRGNFPDRFSARQFPNYSSELNVNALLLGDSALYLCASSLGDRDYQPQHFGDGTRLSIL.

The CDR3 sequence: CASSPGRLSPEQYF. The CDR3 DNA reads TGTGCCAGCTCCCCAGGGAGATTGAGCCCCGAGCAGTACTTC. The V gene is TRBV18, the J gene TRBJ2-7, with D possibly called TRBD1 or TRBD2 (5 bases each). The CDR3 is 14 residues long. Trimming removed 6 bases from V and 6 bases from J, with 18 bases in between. Per the germline V gene, CDR1 is KGHSH and CDR2 is LQKENI.

The chain joins TRBV11-3 to TRBJ1-1, with D maybe TRBD1 (5 bases). Germline V CDR1 and CDR2: SGHNT, YENEEA. Trimming left V 2 bases short and J 0 bases short, with 7 bases between. This CDR3 is built from 14 residues. In nucleotides, the CDR3 is TGTGCCAGCAGCTTATCAGGGTTGAACACTGAAGCTTTCTTT. Its protein product is CASSLSGLNTEAFF.

The chain has TRBV7-6 and TRBJ2-7, with D maybe TRBD1 (5 bases). The CDR3 totals 15 residues. Germline V gives CDR1 SGHVS, CDR2 FNYEAQ. The V gene lost 5 bases and the J gene lost 1 base, with 15 bases spanning the gap. The CDR3 loop reads CASSPEAGLSYEQYF. DNA for the CDR3: TGTGCCAGCAGCCCCGAGGCAGGGTTATCCTACGAGCAGTACTTC.

The gene calls are TRBV14 and TRBJ2-3; the D gene is possibly TRBD1 (5 bases). CDR3 length: 16 amino acids. With 1 base removed from V and 3 bases from J, the gap between germline ends came to 14 bases. Germline V CDR1 and CDR2: SGHDN, FVKESK. The CDR3 loop is CASSQGMGLGTDTQYF. Written as DNA, the CDR3 is TGTGCCAGCAGCCAAGGGATGGGGCTCGGGACAGATACGCAGTATTTT.

V gene TRBV6-5 combines with J gene TRBJ2-7; no clear D gene. Germline V gene lookup returns CDR1 MNHEY and CDR2 SVGAGI. CDR3 length equals 14 residues. Trimming took off 3 bases at V and 5 bases at J, with 14 bases between the two ends. The CDR3 region is CASSYGYSVDEQYF. CDR3 nucleotides: TGTGCCAGCAGTTATGGATATAGTGTTGACGAGCAGTACTTC.

The V call is TRBV6-2 or TRBV6-3, the J call TRBJ2-1; TRBD2 is a possible D gene (6 bases). This CDR3 contains 17 residues. V gave up 2 bases and J gave up 6 bases, with 20 bases separating them. Per the germline V gene, CDR1 is MNHEY and CDR2 is SVGEGT. CDR3 sequence reads: CASSYGTTRVLPNEQFF. In DNA form, the CDR3 reads TGTGCCAGCAGTTACGGCACGACTAGAGTACTCCCCAATGAGCAGTTCTTC.

The gene calls are TRBV7-7 and TRBJ2-2; TRBD2 might be the D (6 bases). This CDR3 contains 15 residues. The V gene's germline CDR1 is SSHAT and CDR2 FNYEAQ (reference sequence). CDR3 nucleotides: TGTGCTAGCGGCGGGGCCTCCCCGAGTACCGGGGAGCTGTTTTTT. Its protein is CASGGASPSTGELFF.

The chain carries TRBV6-1 and TRBJ1-2; D might be TRBD1 (6 bases). In germline, CDR1 is MNHNS, CDR2 SASEGT. There are 16 residues in the CDR3. Trimming removed 0 bases from V and 4 bases from J, with 15 bases in between. The CDR3: CASSEAVGRGAYGYTF. Written as DNA, the CDR3 is TGTGCCAGCAGTGAAGCGGTGGGCAGGGGCGCCTATGGCTACACCTTC.

CDR3 in DNA: TGTGCCAGCAGTTTAAACCTCCGCAATGAGCAGTTCTTC. Its protein product is CASSLNLRNEQFF. The chain links TRBV27 to TRBJ2-1; D ambiguous. The CDR3 length is 13 residues. V was shortened by 2 bases and J by 6 bases, with 8 bases between the two germline ends. CDR1 is MNHEY, CDR2 SMNVEV, per germline (reference sequence).

This chain links TRBV7-8 with TRBJ1-1, with D tentatively TRBD1 (5 bases). CDR1 is SGHVS and CDR2 is FQNEAQ in the germline V gene. The CDR3 is 15 residues long. Deletions cut 0 bases from V and 8 bases from J, with 16 bases between. The CDR3 DNA reads as TGTGCCAGCAGCTTAGCGTGGGGCTCCGTTCCCGAAGCTTTCTTT. This sequence encodes CASSLAWGSVPEAFF.

The rearrangement joins TRBV7-6 to TRBJ1-2; 11 bases agree with TRBD1. CDR1 and CDR2 (germline): SGHVS, FNYEAQ. The CDR3 has 15 amino acids. V lost 6 bases and J lost 6; bases outside the gene matches: 9. Written as DNA, the CDR3 is TGTGCCAGCAGTGACGGACAGGGGGCGAAGGATGGCTACACCTTC. It is translated as CASSDGQGAKDGYTF.

V is TRBV24-1 and J is TRBJ2-2, with D possibly called TRBD1 or TRBD2 (6 bases each). This CDR3 region has 14 residues. Germline V gene sequence: CDR1 KGHDR, CDR2 SFDVKD. Trimming stripped 10 bases from V and 3 bases from J, with 14 bases between. The CDR3 protein is CATGTGAYTGELFF. CDR3 DNA sequence: TGTGCCACTGGGACGGGGGCCTACACCGGGGAGCTGTTTTTT.

The sample holds one count of this clone. The chain recombines TRBV6-2 or TRBV6-3 with TRBJ2-1; D is perhaps TRBD2 (6 bases). Per germline, CDR1 MNHEY and CDR2 SVGEGT. The length of the CDR3 is 15 residues. V gave up 0 bases and J gave up 6 bases, with 12 bases separating them. In DNA form, the CDR3 reads TGTGCCAGCAGTTACTCCATCGGGGGAGGCAATGAGCAGTTCTTC. Translating it yields CASSYSIGGGNEQFF.

J is TRBJ2-3 and V is TRBV5-4; the D gene is possibly TRBD2 (6 bases). This CDR3 spans 14 amino acids. The germline V gene encodes CDR1 SGHNT and CDR2 YYREEE (reference sequence). The V gene lost 4 bases and the J gene lost 8 bases, with 17 bases spanning the gap. CDR3 sequence: CASSPGTPQGTQYF. Here the CDR3 DNA reads TGTGCCAGCAGCCCTGGGACTCCCCAAGGTACGCAGTATTTT.

The chain couples TRBV7-7 to TRBJ2-1; 9 bases are a match to TRBD2. Germline values: CDR1 SSHAT, CDR2 FNYEAQ (reference sequence). V shed 2 bases, J shed 1 base, and the junction held 3 bases outside the gene matches. The CDR3 consists of 16 residues. DNA for the CDR3: TGTGCCAGCAGCTTATCTAGCGGGGTGTCCTACAATGAGCAGTTCTTC. It translates to CASSLSSGVSYNEQFF.

The chain links TRBV2 to TRBJ1-4; TRBD1 is a possible D gene (6 bases). The germline V gene encodes CDR1 SNHLY and CDR2 FYNNEI. This CDR3 comprises 15 residues. V lost 5 bases to trimming and J lost 7 bases, with 17 bases between them. CDR3 loop: CASSSGERVGEKLFF. Here the CDR3 DNA reads TGTGCCAGCAGTTCAGGGGAAAGGGTTGGTGAAAAACTGTTTTTT.

V usage is TRBV11-2 and J usage is TRBJ1-2; D uncertain. This CDR3 region has 15 residues. Germline CDR1 and CDR2: SGHAT and FQNNGV. V was shortened by 1 base and J by 2 bases, with 11 bases between the two germline ends. The CDR3 DNA sequence: TGTGCCAGCAGCTTAGTCCCCGCACCGAACTATGGCTACACCTTC. Translated, it gives CASSLVPAPNYGYTF.

DNA of the CDR3: TGTGCCAGCAGCTTGGGGACAGAAACAGATACGCAGTATTTT. Its protein is CASSLGTETDTQYF. V and J are TRBV6-5 and TRBJ2-3; 7 bases line up with TRBD1. CDR1 MNHEY and CDR2 SVGAGI come from the germline V gene. V dropped 6 bases and J dropped 3; count of bases not matched to a gene: 6. The CDR3 sequence is 14 residues long.

This clone has a single count. The chain employs TRBV7-2 and TRBJ1-2; weak D call: TRBD1 (6 bases). The CDR3 extends over 14 amino acids. The germline gives CDR1 SGHTA, CDR2 FQGNSA. The germline V and J ends were trimmed by 6 bases and 6 bases, with 17 bases remaining between them. DNA for the CDR3: TGTGCCAGCAGTTTGACAGGCCCGTGGGATGGCTACACCTTC. This sequence encodes CASSLTGPWDGYTF.